This passage covers 9 T cell receptor beta chains from one sample sequenced in a study of vaccination and CD4 T cells after COVID-19. Cultured CD4+ T-cell DNA underwent Oncomine TCR Beta short-read sequencing. One entry per CDR3 protein, called by TCRdb with MiXCR from the PCR reads. The data show about 20,000 distinct CDR3 sequences, under 60% seen once. Described treatment: approximately 10-day PBMC culture with coronavirus spike peptide pools or control peptides (ViraFEST assay). Their specific antigens are unknown. The sequencing here drew on CD4+ T cells from blood, cultured in vitro, taken after SARS-CoV-2 vaccination. The receptors here all came from a human donor who had recovered from COVID-19.

This sequence joins TRBV7-2 and TRBJ2-2, with 8 bases fitting TRBD2. Germline values: CDR1 SGHTA, CDR2 FQGNSA. The V gene end was trimmed by 1 base and the J gene end by 4 bases; junction bases not matched to a gene: 8. The CDR3 is 17 amino acids. CDR3 region: CASSLVVSGGPTGELFF. The CDR3 DNA reads as TGTGCCAGCAGCTTAGTGGTATCGGGGGGGCCCACCGGGGAGCTGTTTTTT. The full variable domain, in which reference TRBV7-2 and TRBJ2-2 provide the parts outside the CDR3, is GAGVSQSPSNKVTEKGKDVELRCDPISGHTALYWYRQSLGQGLEFLIYFQGNSAPDKSGLPSDRFSAERTGGSVSTLTIQRTQQEDSAVYLCASSLVVSGGPTGELFFGEGSRLTVL.

This clonotype was recorded a few times. It is unclear where the CDR3 begins or ends on the DNA, so no DNA is shown, and the CDR3 is as TCRdb lists it. Here the CDR3 reads CASSSSTRLGPQHF. The chain couples TRBV6-2 or TRBV6-3 to TRBJ1-5. Germline CDR1 and CDR2: MNHEY and SVGEGT. From its first to its last residue, the CDR3 has 14 amino acids.

This clonotype has just a few counts. The chain combines TRBV7-2 with TRBJ1-2, with D unresolved. There are 11 residues in the CDR3. Germline V gene lookup returns CDR1 SGHTA and CDR2 FQGNSA. V was cut by 0 bases and J by 7 bases, with 3 bases left in between. Written as DNA, the CDR3 is TGTGCCAGCAGCTTAGCGGTTGGCTACACCTTC. Its protein product is CASSLAVGYTF. The full variable domain, in which reference TRBV7-2 and TRBJ1-2 provide the parts outside the CDR3, is GAGVSQSPSNKVTEKGKDVELRCDPISGHTALYWYRQSLGQGLEFLIYFQGNSAPDKSGLPSDRFSAERTGGSVSTLTIQRTQQEDSAVYLCASSLAVGYTFGSGTRLTVV.

This chain uses TRBV20-1 with TRBJ2-5, with 9 bases that match TRBD1. Per the germline V gene, CDR1 is DFQATT and CDR2 is SNEGSKA (reference sequence). This CDR3 region has 14 residues. The V and J ends lost 6 bases and 4 bases, in that order; junction bases with no gene match: 9. CDR3 sequence: CSARDRVVAETQYF. The DNA for the CDR3 is TGCAGTGCCAGGGACAGGGTAGTTGCAGAGACCCAGTACTTC.

This clonotype showed up just a few times. V is TRBV20-1 and J is TRBJ2-3; 9 bases agree with TRBD1. J was trimmed by 6 bases and V by 3 bases; bases with no gene match: 10. The CDR3 consists of 15 residues. CDR1 is DFQATT, CDR2 SNEGSKA, per germline (reference sequence). CDR3: CSASKTGGDVDTQYF. CDR3 nucleotides: TGCAGTGCTAGCAAGACAGGGGGTGATGTGGATACGCAGTATTTT.

Within the sample, this clonotype is medium-sized. This rearrangement joins TRBV29-1 to TRBJ2-7, with D unclear. Looked up from germline, CDR1 is SQVTM and CDR2 is ANQGSEA. There are 10 residues in the CDR3. Trimming removed 6 bases at V and 2 bases at J, with 5 bases between. CDR3 sequence reads: CSVGTYEQYF. For the CDR3, the DNA is TGCAGCGTCGGAACCTACGAGCAGTACTTC.

The genes are TRBV7-9 and TRBJ2-3; 13 bases are shared with TRBD2. There are 17 residues in the CDR3. From germline, CDR1 is SEHNR and CDR2 FQNEAQ (reference sequence). V shed 1 base and J 6 bases; nucleotides not matched to a gene: 7. Written as DNA, the CDR3 is TGTGCCAGCAGCTTAGTAACGGGACTAGCGGGAACGGATACGCAGTATTTT. Translated, it gives CASSLVTGLAGTDTQYF.

The rearrangement uses TRBV19 and TRBJ1-2; D possibly corresponds to TRBD1 (5 bases). The CDR3 extends over 15 amino acids. Germline assignment: CDR1 LNHDA and CDR2 SQIVND (reference sequence). V shed 9 bases and J shed 3 bases, with 20 bases lying between them. The CDR3 DNA sequence: TGTGCCAGCCGGAATAGGGACCTCTTGGACTATGGCTACACCTTC. It encodes CASRNRDLLDYGYTF.

The chain links TRBV7-9 to TRBJ1-4, with D unresolved. Trimming removed 2 bases from V and 8 bases from J, with 9 bases in between. The length of the CDR3 is 13 residues. Germline lookup yields CDR1 SEHNR and CDR2 FQNEAQ (reference sequence). CDR3 nucleotide sequence: TGTGCCAGCAGCTTATGGCTCGGAGAAAAACTGTTTTTT. Its protein is CASSLWLGEKLFF.